This T cell receptor beta chain was profiled in a study of CXCR3-negative and CXCR3-positive naive CD8 T cells. UMI-tagged TRB cDNA libraries were built via 5' RACE. TCRdb reanalyzed the 5' RACE reads and collapses them to one entry per CDR3 protein, without DNA. The repertoire table contains roughly 24,000 distinct CDR3 sequences. CDR3 length: 12 amino acids. Looked up from germline, CDR1 is DFQATT and CDR2 is SNEGSKA (reference sequence). A note on this clonotype: Antigen specificity is unknown.

Whole-study findings and limits: Similar TRBV-TRBJ usage was seen in naive cells (both CXCR3-negative and CXCR3-positive), but memory cells differed. Higher TRB CDR3 hydrophobicity marked CXCR3-positive naive cells relative to CXCR3-negative naive cells.

This sequence joins TRBV20-1 and TRBJ2-7. Specimen: naive CXCR3- CD8+ T cells from blood. Subset defined: CD45RO-CCR7+CD27+CD95- naive CD8+ T cells lacking CXCR3 (TNR3-). This clonotype originated in a human donor in good health. Some clones in this sample may be carry-over from other donors' samples. The CDR3 spells CSAVIWEYEQYF.